This TCR beta chain was identified in a study of OX40 agonist ivuxolimab in advanced cancers. Study in general: The study gave patients intravenous ivuxolimab at 0.01 to 10 mg/kg every 2 weeks. Under the entry rules, prior anti-PD-1, anti-PD-L1 or anti-CTLA-4 therapy was allowed, and around 40% had some.

Study-level points and caveats: Low clonal expansion, among the lowest seen, marked partial responders at 0.1-3.0 mg/kg.

This CDR3 spans 15 amino acids. V lost 2 bases to trimming and J lost 0 bases, with 8 bases between them. Germline values: CDR1 ENHRY, CDR2 SYGVKD. This clone was counted a single time. Its antigen is as yet unknown. The sample has other DNA sequences that encode this CDR3 too. A history of autoimmune disease or systemic immunosuppression excluded patients. The protocol was immunoSEQ multiplex PCR, while the TCRdb copy is restricted to in-frame clones and leaves out a portion. The sample records 64,000 or so clones, around 83% being singletons. The sample in question was CD4+ or CD8+ T cells sorted from blood, obtained in a trial of the OX40 agonist ivuxolimab. The chain is built from TRBV10-3 and TRBJ2-4; D assignment may be TRBD1 or TRBD2 (5 bases each). The source is an adult with an advanced solid tumor such as melanoma, head and neck, liver or kidney cancer. CDR3 amino acids: CAISEGGLAKNIQYF. CDR3 in DNA: TGTGCCATCAGTGAGGGGGGATTAGCCAAAAACATTCAGTACTTC.